This T cell receptor (beta chain) was recovered during a study of identifying expanded T cells in peripheral blood. Libraries were prepared by immunoSEQ multiplex PCR; TCRdb keeps only in-frame clonotypes and omits some of them. There are over 100,000 clones in the sample; about 88% occur only once, and under 9% lies in the top ten. A remark on this clone: Its antigen is as yet unknown.

Collection occurred without any documented infections or immune events in donors. Broader study findings: Variance in clone template counts between approximately 2-week samples significantly increased with total template count across all healthy donors. About 1.2 clones differed between technical replicates, versus 16.4 and 19 over time.

Per the germline V gene, CDR1 is SGHRS and CDR2 is YFSETQ. The CDR3 consists of 16 residues. V was shortened by 1 base and J by 4 bases, with 12 bases between the two germline ends. This receptor was taken from a person aged 18-70 years in good health. The genes are TRBV5-1 and TRBJ2-6; D not certain. Sequenced input: blood. The CDR3 region has the DNA TGCGCCAGCAGCTTGACCCAAGCAGGAGGGGCCAACGTCCTGACTTTC. Encoded protein: CASSLTQAGGANVLTF.